This TCR beta chain was found in a study of blood T cell repertoires in COVID-19. At the level of the study: Collection of acute and convalescent COVID-19 samples took place in the United States, Italy and Spain. The analysed material was cDNA or gDNA that came from T cells, B-cell-depleted T cells, or PBMCs.

Seattle-derived patients entered the study during active infection and were followed longitudinally. The CDR3 loop spans 12 amino acids. Germline V gives CDR1 SGDLS, CDR2 YYNGEE. V was clipped by 6 bases and J by 2 bases, with 7 bases between them. How the authors handled the data: Researchers report that nucleated cell counts were estimated from reference gene primer amplification. The method was immunoSEQ multiplex PCR; TCRdb's version includes in-frame clones alone and lacks a portion of them. V and J calls and clone size are copied from that table; D and trimming were computed from the DNA. The sample lists a few hundred thousand clones, around 92% seen once, with over 8.5% in the top ten.

The TCR originated in a woman in her twenties or thirties with COVID-19, enrolled during active disease. The J gene is TRBJ2-3, the V gene TRBV9; D remains ambiguous. The specimen was peripheral blood. DNA of the CDR3: TGTGCCAGCACGCCTAACACAGATACGCAGTATTTT. Translation gives CASTPNTDTQYF.